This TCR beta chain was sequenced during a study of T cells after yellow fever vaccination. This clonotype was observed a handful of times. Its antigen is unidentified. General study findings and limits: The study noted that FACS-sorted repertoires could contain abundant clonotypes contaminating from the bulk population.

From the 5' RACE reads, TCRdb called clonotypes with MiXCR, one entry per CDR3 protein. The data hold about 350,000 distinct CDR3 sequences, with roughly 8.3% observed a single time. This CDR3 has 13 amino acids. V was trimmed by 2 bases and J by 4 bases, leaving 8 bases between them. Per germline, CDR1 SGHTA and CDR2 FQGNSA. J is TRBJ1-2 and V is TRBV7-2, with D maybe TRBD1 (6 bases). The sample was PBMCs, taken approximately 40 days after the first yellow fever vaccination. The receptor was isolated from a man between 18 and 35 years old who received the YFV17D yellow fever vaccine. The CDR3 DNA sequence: TGTGCCAGCAGCTTATCACAGGGCTATGGCTACACCTTC. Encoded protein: CASSLSQGYGYTF.